This passage covers 18 T cell receptor beta chains from one sample sequenced in a study of blood T cells in healthy people across ages (dated by TCRdb to 2013 to 2016). The receptor library was made with 5' RACE. For sequencing, an Illumina HiSeq 2500 was employed. A second PCR of about 7 to 12 cycles was run with a J-beta primer mix and a sample-barcoded 5' primer. TCRdb ran its own pipeline on the public reads, namely fastp trimming at Q25 and MiXCR clone calling, and kept in-frame beta chains. CDR3 protein duplicates are merged, each entry listing the most common genes and DNA. The sample table holds 550,000 to 650,000 distinct CDR3 sequences, of which about 26% were seen once. The ten top clones hold under 4.5% of the sample. A further study also used this sample, focusing on T cells of mothers and their children.

Sequencing input: blood. The receptor source for this set is a boy aged 2-15 years in good health.

CDR3 DNA: TGTGCCAGCAGCCTGAGCGGGGGGGCCGCAGATACGCAGTATTTT. Translation gives CASSLSGGAADTQYF. V and J are TRBV7-9 and TRBJ2-3, with TRBD2 matching 10 bases. CDR1 is SEHNR and CDR2 is FQNEAQ in the germline V gene (reference sequence). With V trimmed by 5 bases and J by 4 bases, 6 bases remained unmatched. The CDR3 runs to 15 residues. Looking up the rest from reference TRBV7-9 and TRBJ2-3 gives the full variable domain: DTGVSQNPRHKITKRGQNVTFRCDPISEHNRLYWYRQTLGQGPEFLTYFQNEAQLEKSRLLSDRFSAERPKGSFSTLEIQRTEQGDSAMYLCASSLSGGAADTQYFGPGTRLTVL.

The chain carries TRBV4-2 and TRBJ2-4, with a weak D call TRBD2 (7 bases). V gave up 4 bases and J gave up 4 bases, with 26 bases separating them. CDR3 length: 19 residues. Germline V gene sequence: CDR1 LGHNA, CDR2 YNFKEQ. In nucleotides, the CDR3 is TGTGCCAGCAGCCGGGGGGGCTGGGACGGGGGCGCCTCTAAAAACATTCAGTACTTC. It encodes CASSRGGWDGGASKNIQYF.

The sample holds a few counts of this clonotype. The chain has TRBV20-1 and TRBJ2-1; TRBD2 might be the D (6 bases). V was trimmed by 1 base and J by 3 bases, leaving 7 bases between them. CDR3 size: 13 residues. The germline V gene has CDR1 DFQATT and CDR2 SNEGSKA (reference sequence). The DNA of the CDR3 is TGCAGTGCTAGAGCGGGAGACTACAATGAGCAGTTCTTC. Translation gives CSARAGDYNEQFF.

The J gene is TRBJ2-7, the V gene TRBV5-1; possible D gene TRBD1, 5 bases. Germline lookup yields CDR1 SGHRS and CDR2 YFSETQ. CDR3 length: 15 amino acids. V was pared by 1 base and J by 0 bases, with 11 bases between. DNA of the CDR3: TGCGCCAGCAGCTTGACAGGTTCAAGCTCCTACGAGCAGTACTTC. Protein product: CASSLTGSSSYEQYF.

This clonotype has just a few counts. This chain joins TRBV10-3 and TRBJ2-1, with D perhaps TRBD2 (6 bases). The CDR3 loop spans 13 amino acids. CDR1 is ENHRY, CDR2 SYGVKD, per germline. The ends were cut back, 11 bases at V and 0 bases at J, with 11 bases in the middle. CDR3 sequence: CAAGTSSYNEQFF. CDR3 nucleotide sequence: TGTGCCGCGGGGACTTCCTCCTACAATGAGCAGTTCTTC.

This clonotype was detected only a few times. This chain joins TRBV3-1 and TRBJ1-4; no firm D call. Trimming stripped 1 base from V and 5 bases from J, with 14 bases between. Per the germline V gene, CDR1 is LGHDT and CDR2 is YNNKEL (reference sequence). The CDR3 runs to 16 residues. CDR3 loop: CASSQGTPRANEKLFF. CDR3 sequence (DNA): TGTGCCAGCAGCCAAGGGACTCCTCGAGCGAATGAAAAACTGTTTTTT.

The genes are TRBV6-1 and TRBJ2-2; D is uncertain. This CDR3 spans 14 amino acids. V lost 1 base, J lost 4 bases, and 7 bases lay in between. The germline CDR1 and CDR2 sequences are MNHNS and SASEGT. The CDR3 DNA is TGTGCCAGCAGTGAAGGGTTGGTCACCGGGGAGCTGTTTTTT. The encoded protein is CASSEGLVTGELFF.

This rearrangement joins TRBV20-1 to TRBJ2-1, with D tentatively TRBD2 (5 bases). V lost 2 bases to trimming and J lost 5 bases, with 7 bases between them. This CDR3 region has 12 residues. The germline V gene has CDR1 DFQATT and CDR2 SNEGSKA (reference sequence). The CDR3 here is CSARWRDNEQFF. Here the CDR3 DNA reads TGCAGTGCTAGATGGCGGGACAATGAGCAGTTCTTC.

The sample holds a few counts of this clonotype. The V and J genes are TRBV21-1 and TRBJ1-1; TRBD1, the table's D call, lacks a check against the DNA. TRBV21-1 is termed a pseudogene. The CDR3 runs to 13 residues. CDR3 region: CASSNRGNTEAFF. The CDR3 bases are TGTGCCAGCAGCAACAGGGGGAACACTGAAGCTTTCTTT.

Worth noting for this clonotype: The junction and the germline gene differ at one end; a read error may be behind it. The chain has TRBV7-9 and TRBJ1-4; no reliable D call. The CDR3 is 14 amino acids. Looked up from germline, CDR1 is SEHNR and CDR2 is FQNEAQ (reference sequence). The CDR3 nucleotides are TGCGCCAGCAGCTTGGAGTTTTTGGGTGAAAAACTGTTTTTT. Protein product: CASSLEFLGEKLFF.

This chain uses TRBV4-1 with TRBJ2-4; tentative D call: TRBD2 (6 bases). CDR1 is MGHRA and CDR2 is YSYEKL in the germline V gene. V dropped 8 bases and J dropped 7 bases, with 24 bases sitting between them. This CDR3 spans 16 amino acids. Here the CDR3 DNA reads TGCGCCAGCGGATGGCAAGATCTAGTGGAGGGGAACATTCAGTACTTC. Its protein product is CASGWQDLVEGNIQYF.

This clonotype was seen a few times. The chain couples TRBV29-1 to TRBJ1-2; no reliable D call. The germline gives CDR1 SQVTM, CDR2 ANQGSEA. V shed 1 base and J shed 8 bases, with 8 bases lying between them. There are 11 residues in the CDR3. The CDR3 sequence is CSVEAERGYTF. In DNA form, the CDR3 reads TGCAGCGTTGAAGCTGAGCGGGGCTACACCTTC.

This rearrangement joins TRBV29-1 to TRBJ2-7; 7 nucleotides line up with TRBD1. There are 13 residues in the CDR3. V shed 4 bases and J 7 bases; nucleotides not matched to a gene: 10. From germline, CDR1 is SQVTM and CDR2 ANQGSEA. The CDR3 DNA reads as TGCAGCGTTGTGGGGGACAGTCTCAGAGAGCAGTACTTC. Amino acid sequence: CSVVGDSLREQYF.

V is TRBV3-1 and J is TRBJ1-6; D not resolved. With 4 bases removed from V and 7 bases from J, the gap between germline ends came to 11 bases. The germline CDR1 and CDR2 sequences are LGHDT and YNNKEL (reference sequence). This CDR3 is built from 14 residues. CDR3 DNA sequence: TGTGCCAGCAGCCGCCCTGGGCCCAATTCACCCCTCCACTTT. Translating gives CASSRPGPNSPLHF.

This clonotype was seen more than once but under ten times. The chain couples TRBV25-1 to TRBJ2-5; TRBD1 is a possible D gene (5 bases). The V end lost 4 bases, the J end lost 7 bases, and 13 bases lay between the germline ends. The CDR3 consists of 13 residues. Germline lookup yields CDR1 MGHDK and CDR2 SYGVNS. CDR3 amino acids: CASSADSVSTQYF. CDR3 nucleotide sequence: TGTGCCAGCAGTGCTGACAGTGTGTCGACCCAGTACTTC.

The chain is built from TRBV20-1 and TRBJ2-2; D uncertain. CDR1 is DFQATT, CDR2 SNEGSKA, per germline (reference sequence). The CDR3 has 18 residues. V gave up 1 base and J gave up 0 bases, with 18 bases separating them. CDR3 in DNA: TGCAGTGCTAGAGGCCCAACCGCGGCTTACGCGAACACCGGGGAGCTGTTTTTT. Translation: CSARGPTAAYANTGELFF.

This clonotype was picked up a small number of times. The J gene is TRBJ1-5, the V gene TRBV13; D unresolved. Germline-derived CDR1 and CDR2 are PRHDT and FYEKMQ (reference sequence). The CDR3 loop spans 15 amino acids. The V end was cut by 2 bases, the J end by 5 bases, with 13 bases between. CDR3 protein: CASSLSPAPHQPQHF. The CDR3 DNA follows: TGTGCCAGCAGCTTATCTCCAGCCCCGCATCAGCCCCAGCATTTT.

This clonotype appeared many times. The genes are TRBV29-1 and TRBJ2-3; 7 bases fit TRBD1. The V segment lost 4 bases and the J segment 6 bases; nucleotides outside the gene matches: 4. Looked up from germline, CDR1 is SQVTM and CDR2 is ANQGSEA. The CDR3 totals 12 residues. The CDR3 DNA reads TGCAGCGTTGTGACAGGGCCTGATACGCAGTATTTT. It encodes CSVVTGPDTQYF.